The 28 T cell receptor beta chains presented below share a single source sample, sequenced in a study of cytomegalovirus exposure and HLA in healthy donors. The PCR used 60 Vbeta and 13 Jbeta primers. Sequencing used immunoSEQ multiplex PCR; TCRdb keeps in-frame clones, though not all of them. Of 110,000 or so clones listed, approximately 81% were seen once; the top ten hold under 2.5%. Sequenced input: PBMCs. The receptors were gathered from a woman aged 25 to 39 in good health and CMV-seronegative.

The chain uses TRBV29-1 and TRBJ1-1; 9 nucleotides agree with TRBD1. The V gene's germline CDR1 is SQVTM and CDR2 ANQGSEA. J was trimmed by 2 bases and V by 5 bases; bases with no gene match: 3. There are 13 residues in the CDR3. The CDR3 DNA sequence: TGCAGCGTTACAACAGGGGGCAACACTGAAGCTTTCTTT. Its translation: CSVTTGGNTEAFF.

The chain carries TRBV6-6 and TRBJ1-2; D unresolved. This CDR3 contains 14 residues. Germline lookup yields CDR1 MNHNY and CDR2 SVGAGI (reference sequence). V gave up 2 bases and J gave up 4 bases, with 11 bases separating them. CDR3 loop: CASSYPGPFYGYTF. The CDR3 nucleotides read TGTGCCAGCAGTTACCCGGGTCCCTTCTATGGCTACACCTTC.

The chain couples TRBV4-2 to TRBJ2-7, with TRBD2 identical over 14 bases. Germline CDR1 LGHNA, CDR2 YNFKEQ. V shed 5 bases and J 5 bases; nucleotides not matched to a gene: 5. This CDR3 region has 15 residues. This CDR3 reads CASSYGTSGSDEQYF. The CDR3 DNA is TGTGCCAGCAGCTATGGGACTAGCGGGAGCGACGAGCAGTACTTC.

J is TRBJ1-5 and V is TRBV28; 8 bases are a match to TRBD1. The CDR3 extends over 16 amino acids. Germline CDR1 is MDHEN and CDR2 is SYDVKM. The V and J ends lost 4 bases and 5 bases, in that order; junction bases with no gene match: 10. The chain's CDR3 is CASSWFGTGEDQPQHF. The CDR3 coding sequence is TGTGCCAGCAGTTGGTTCGGGACAGGAGAAGATCAGCCCCAGCATTTT.

The CDR3 here is CASSVGSGYEQYF. The CDR3 bases are TGTGCCAGCAGCGTTGGGAGCGGCTACGAGCAGTACTTC. J is TRBJ2-7 and V is TRBV11-3; weak D call: TRBD2 (5 bases). Between the trimmed V and J ends, which lost 5 bases and 3 bases, there was a span of 11 bases. This CDR3 region has 13 residues. Germline V gene lookup returns CDR1 SGHNT and CDR2 YENEEA.

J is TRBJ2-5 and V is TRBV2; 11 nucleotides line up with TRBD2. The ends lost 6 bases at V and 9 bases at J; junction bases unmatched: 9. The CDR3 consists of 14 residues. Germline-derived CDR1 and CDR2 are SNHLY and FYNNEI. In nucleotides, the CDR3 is TGTGCCAGCAGGAAGGGACTAGCGGAGGGGTCCCAGTACTTC. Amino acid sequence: CASRKGLAEGSQYF.

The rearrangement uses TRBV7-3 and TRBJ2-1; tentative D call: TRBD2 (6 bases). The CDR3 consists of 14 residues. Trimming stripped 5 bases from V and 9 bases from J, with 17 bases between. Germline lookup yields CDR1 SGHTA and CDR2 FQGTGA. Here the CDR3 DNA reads TGTGCCAGCAGCAAAATGGCTAGCGAAACTGAGCAGTTCTTC. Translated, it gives CASSKMASETEQFF.

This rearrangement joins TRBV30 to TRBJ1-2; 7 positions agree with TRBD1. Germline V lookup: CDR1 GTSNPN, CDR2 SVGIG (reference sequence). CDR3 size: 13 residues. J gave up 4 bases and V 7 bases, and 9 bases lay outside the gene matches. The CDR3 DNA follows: TGTGCCTCGACTCCCCGGGACAGCTATGGCTACACCTTC. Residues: CASTPRDSYGYTF. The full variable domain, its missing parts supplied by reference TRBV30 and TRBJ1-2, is SQTIHQWPATLVQPVGSPLSLECTVEGTSNPNLYWYRQAAGRGLQLLFYSVGIGQISSEVPQNLSASRPQDRQFILSSKKLLLSDSGFYLCASTPRDSYGYTFGSGTRLTVV.

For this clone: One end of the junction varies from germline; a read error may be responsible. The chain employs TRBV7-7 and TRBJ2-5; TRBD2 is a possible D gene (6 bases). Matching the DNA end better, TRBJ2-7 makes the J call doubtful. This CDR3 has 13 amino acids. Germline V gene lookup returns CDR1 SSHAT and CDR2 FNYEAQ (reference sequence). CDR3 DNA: TGTGCTAGCAGCCCAGGTTCGGGGGACGAGCAGTACTTC. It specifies CASSPGSGDEQYF.

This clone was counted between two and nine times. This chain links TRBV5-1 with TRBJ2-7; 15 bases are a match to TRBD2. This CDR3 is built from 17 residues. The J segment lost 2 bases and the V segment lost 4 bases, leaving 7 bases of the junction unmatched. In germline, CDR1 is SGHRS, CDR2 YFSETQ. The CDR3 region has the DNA TGCGCCAGCAGCCTGGGGACTAGCGGGGGGATCCCCTACGAGCAGTACTTC. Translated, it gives CASSLGTSGGIPYEQYF.

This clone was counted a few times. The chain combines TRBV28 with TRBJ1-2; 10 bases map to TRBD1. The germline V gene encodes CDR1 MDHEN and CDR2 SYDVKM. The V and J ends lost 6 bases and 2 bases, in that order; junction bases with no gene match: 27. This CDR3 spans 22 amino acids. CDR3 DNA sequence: TGTGCCAGCAGCCGTACAAGCCGGGACAGGGGTCCCATAAGGGGCCCGAACTATGGCTACACCTTC. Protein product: CASSRTSRDRGPIRGPNYGYTF.

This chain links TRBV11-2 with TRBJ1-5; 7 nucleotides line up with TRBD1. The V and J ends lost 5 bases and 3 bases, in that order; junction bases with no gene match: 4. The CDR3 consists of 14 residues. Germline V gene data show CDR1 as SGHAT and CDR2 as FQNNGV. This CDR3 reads CASSRDRDNQPQHF. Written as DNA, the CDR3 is TGTGCCAGCAGCCGCGACAGGGACAATCAGCCCCAGCATTTT.

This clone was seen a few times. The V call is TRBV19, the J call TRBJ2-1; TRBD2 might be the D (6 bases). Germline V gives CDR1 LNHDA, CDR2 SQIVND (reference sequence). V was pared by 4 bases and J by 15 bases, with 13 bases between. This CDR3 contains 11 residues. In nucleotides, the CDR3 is TGTGCCAGTAGTACTAGACTAGGGTGGTTCTTC. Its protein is CASSTRLGWFF.

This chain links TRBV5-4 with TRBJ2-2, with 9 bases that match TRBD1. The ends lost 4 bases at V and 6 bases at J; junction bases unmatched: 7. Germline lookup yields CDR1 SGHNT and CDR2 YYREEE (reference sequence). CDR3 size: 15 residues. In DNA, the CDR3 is TGTGCCAGCAGCGATACAGGGGGCAAGGCCGGGGAGCTGTTTTTT. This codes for CASSDTGGKAGELFF.

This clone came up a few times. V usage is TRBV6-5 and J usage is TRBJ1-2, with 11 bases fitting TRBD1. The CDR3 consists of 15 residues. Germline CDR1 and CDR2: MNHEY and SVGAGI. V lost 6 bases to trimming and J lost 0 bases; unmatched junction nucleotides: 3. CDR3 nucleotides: TGTGCCAGCAGACCGGGACAGGGGGCTAACTATGGCTACACCTTC. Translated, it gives CASRPGQGANYGYTF.

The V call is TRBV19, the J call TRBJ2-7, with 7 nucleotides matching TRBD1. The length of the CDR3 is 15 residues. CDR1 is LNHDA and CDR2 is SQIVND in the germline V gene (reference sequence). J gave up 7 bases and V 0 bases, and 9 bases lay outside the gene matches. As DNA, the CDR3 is TGTGCCAGTAGTATAGATCACAGGGGCCTTAAAGAGCAGTACTTC. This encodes CASSIDHRGLKEQYF.

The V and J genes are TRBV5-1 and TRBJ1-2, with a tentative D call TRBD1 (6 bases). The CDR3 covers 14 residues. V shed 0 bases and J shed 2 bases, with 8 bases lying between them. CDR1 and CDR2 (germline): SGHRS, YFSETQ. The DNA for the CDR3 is TGCGCCAGCAGCTTGGAACAGGGAAACTATGGCTACACCTTC. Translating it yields CASSLEQGNYGYTF. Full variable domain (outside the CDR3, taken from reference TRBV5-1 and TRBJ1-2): KAGVTQTPRYLIKTRGQQVTLSCSPISGHRSVSWYQQTPGQGLQFLFEYFSETQRNKGNFPGRFSGRQFSNSRSEMNVSTLELGDSALYLCASSLEQGNYGYTFGSGTRLTVV.

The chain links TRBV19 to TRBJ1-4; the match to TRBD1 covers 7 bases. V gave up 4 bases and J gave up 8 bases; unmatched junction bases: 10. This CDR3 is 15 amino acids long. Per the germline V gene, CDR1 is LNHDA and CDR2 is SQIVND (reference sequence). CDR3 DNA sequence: TGTGCCAGTAGTACTACAGGGGTACTTACCGAAAAACTGTTTTTT. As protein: CASSTTGVLTEKLFF.

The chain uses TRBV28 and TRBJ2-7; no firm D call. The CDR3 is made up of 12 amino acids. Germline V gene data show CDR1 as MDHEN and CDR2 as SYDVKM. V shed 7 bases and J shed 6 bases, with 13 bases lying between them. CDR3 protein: CASNLDNSEQYF. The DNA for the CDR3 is TGTGCCAGCAATCTTGACAACTCCGAGCAGTACTTC.

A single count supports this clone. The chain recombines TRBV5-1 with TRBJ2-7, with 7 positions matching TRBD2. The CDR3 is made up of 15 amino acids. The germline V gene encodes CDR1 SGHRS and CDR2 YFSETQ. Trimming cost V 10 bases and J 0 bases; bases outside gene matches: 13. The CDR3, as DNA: TGCGCCTCCTCGCGGGGGTCTAGCGGCTCCTACGAGCAGTACTTC. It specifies CASSRGSSGSYEQYF.

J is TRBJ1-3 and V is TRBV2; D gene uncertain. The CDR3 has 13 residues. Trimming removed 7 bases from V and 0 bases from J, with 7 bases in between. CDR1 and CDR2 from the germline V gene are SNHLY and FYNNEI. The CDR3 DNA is TGTGCCAGCACAGTAATCTCTGGAAACACCATATATTTT. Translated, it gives CASTVISGNTIYF.

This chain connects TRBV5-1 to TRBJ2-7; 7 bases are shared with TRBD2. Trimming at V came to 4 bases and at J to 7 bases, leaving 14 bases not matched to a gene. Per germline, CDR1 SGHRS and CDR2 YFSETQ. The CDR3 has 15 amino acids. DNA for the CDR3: TGCGCCAGCAGCCTGAGTGCGGGAGCGGAGGGGGAGCAGTACTTC. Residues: CASSLSAGAEGEQYF.

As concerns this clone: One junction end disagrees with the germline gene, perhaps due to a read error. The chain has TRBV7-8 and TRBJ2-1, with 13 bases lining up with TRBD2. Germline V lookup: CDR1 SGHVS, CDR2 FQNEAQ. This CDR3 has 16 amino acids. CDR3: CASSLRTSGSINEQLF. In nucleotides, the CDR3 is TGTGCCAGCAGCCTTCGGACTAGCGGGAGTATTAATGAGCAGCTCTTC.

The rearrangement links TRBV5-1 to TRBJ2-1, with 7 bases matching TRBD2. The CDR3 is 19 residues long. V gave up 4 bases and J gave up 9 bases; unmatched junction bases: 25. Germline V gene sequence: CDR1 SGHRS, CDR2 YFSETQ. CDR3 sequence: CASSQGLLSPLPRRSEQFF. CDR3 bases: TGCGCCAGCAGCCAGGGACTACTATCCCCCCTCCCGAGAAGGAGTGAGCAGTTCTTC. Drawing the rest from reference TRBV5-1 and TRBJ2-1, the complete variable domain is KAGVTQTPRYLIKTRGQQVTLSCSPISGHRSVSWYQQTPGQGLQFLFEYFSETQRNKGNFPGRFSGRQFSNSRSEMNVSTLELGDSALYLCASSQGLLSPLPRRSEQFFGPGTRLTVL.

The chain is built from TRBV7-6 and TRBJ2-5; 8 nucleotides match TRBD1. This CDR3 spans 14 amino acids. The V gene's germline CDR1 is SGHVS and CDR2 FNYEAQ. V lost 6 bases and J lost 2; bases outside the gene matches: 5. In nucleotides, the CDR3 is TGTGCCAGCAGTTTGTGGACAGGGCAAGAGACCCAGTACTTC. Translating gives CASSLWTGQETQYF.

Written as DNA, the CDR3 is TGCAGCGCCATAGATACAGGGATTTCTGGAAACACCATATATTTT. Protein sequence: CSAIDTGISGNTIYF. V usage is TRBV29-1 and J usage is TRBJ1-3, with D maybe TRBD1 (6 bases). Per the germline V gene, CDR1 is SQVTM and CDR2 is ANQGSEA. Trimming removed 7 bases from V and 1 base from J, with 17 bases in between. The CDR3 is made up of 15 amino acids.

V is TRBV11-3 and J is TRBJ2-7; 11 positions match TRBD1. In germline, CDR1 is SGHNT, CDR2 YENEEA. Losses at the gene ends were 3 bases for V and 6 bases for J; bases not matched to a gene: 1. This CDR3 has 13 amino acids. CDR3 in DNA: TGTGCCAGCAGCTTTGGACAGGGGGCCGAGCAGTACTTC. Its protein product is CASSFGQGAEQYF.

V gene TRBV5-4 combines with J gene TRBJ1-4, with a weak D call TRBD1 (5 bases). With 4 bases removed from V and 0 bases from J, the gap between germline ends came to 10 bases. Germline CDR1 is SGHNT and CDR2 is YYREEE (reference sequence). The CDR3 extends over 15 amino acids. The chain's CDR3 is CASSDRKSTNEKLFF. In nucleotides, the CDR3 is TGTGCCAGCAGCGACAGAAAATCAACTAATGAAAAACTGTTTTTT.